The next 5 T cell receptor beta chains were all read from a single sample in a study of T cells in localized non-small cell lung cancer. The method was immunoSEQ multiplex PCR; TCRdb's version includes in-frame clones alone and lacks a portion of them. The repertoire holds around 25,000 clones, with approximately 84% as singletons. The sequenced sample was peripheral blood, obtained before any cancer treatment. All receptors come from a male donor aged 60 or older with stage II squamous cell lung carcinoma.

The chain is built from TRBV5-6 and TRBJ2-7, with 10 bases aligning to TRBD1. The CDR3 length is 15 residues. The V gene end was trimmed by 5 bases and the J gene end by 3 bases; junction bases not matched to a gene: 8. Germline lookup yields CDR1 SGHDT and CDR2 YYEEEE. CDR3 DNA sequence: TGTGCCAGCAGTCTGGGACAGGGGAACTTCTACGAGCAGTACTTC. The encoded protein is CASSLGQGNFYEQYF. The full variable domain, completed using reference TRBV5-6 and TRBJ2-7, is DAGVTQSPTHLIKTRGQQVTLRCSPKSGHDTVSWYQQALGQGPQFIFQYYEEEERQRGNFPDRFSGHQFPNYSSELNVNALLLGDSALYLCASSLGQGNFYEQYFGPGTRLTVT.

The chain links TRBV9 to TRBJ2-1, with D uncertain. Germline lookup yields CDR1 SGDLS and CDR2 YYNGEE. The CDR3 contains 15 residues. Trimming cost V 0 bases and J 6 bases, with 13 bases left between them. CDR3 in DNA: TGTGCCAGCAGCGTAGAGGCTGGGGTCATCAATGAGCAGTTCTTC. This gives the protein CASSVEAGVINEQFF. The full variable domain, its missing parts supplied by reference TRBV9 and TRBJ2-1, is DSGVTQTPKHLITATGQRVTLRCSPRSGDLSVYWYQQSLDQGLQFLIQYYNGEERAKGNILERFSAQQFPDLHSELNLSSLELGDSALYFCASSVEAGVINEQFFGPGTRLTVL.

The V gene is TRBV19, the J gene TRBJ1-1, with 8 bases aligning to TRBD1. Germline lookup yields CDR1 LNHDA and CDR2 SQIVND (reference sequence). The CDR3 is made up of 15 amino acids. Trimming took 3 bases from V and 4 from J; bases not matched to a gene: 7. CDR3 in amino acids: CASSISQGASTEAFF. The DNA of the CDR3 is TGTGCCAGTAGTATCTCGCAGGGGGCTTCCACTGAAGCTTTCTTT.

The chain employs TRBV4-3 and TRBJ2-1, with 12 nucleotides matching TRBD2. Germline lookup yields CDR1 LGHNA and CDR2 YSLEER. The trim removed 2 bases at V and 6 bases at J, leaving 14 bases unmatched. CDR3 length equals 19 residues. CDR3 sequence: CASSQRLEALAGGLNEQFF. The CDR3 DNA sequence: TGCGCCAGCAGCCAACGATTAGAAGCCCTAGCGGGAGGGCTCAATGAGCAGTTCTTC.

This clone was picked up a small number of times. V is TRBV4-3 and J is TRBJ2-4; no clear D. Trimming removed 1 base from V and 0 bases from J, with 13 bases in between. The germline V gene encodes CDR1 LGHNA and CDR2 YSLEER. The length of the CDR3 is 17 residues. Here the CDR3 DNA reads TGCGCCAGCAGCCAAGCGGTTTATCGGCAAGCCAAAAACATTCAGTACTTC. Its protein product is CASSQAVYRQAKNIQYF.